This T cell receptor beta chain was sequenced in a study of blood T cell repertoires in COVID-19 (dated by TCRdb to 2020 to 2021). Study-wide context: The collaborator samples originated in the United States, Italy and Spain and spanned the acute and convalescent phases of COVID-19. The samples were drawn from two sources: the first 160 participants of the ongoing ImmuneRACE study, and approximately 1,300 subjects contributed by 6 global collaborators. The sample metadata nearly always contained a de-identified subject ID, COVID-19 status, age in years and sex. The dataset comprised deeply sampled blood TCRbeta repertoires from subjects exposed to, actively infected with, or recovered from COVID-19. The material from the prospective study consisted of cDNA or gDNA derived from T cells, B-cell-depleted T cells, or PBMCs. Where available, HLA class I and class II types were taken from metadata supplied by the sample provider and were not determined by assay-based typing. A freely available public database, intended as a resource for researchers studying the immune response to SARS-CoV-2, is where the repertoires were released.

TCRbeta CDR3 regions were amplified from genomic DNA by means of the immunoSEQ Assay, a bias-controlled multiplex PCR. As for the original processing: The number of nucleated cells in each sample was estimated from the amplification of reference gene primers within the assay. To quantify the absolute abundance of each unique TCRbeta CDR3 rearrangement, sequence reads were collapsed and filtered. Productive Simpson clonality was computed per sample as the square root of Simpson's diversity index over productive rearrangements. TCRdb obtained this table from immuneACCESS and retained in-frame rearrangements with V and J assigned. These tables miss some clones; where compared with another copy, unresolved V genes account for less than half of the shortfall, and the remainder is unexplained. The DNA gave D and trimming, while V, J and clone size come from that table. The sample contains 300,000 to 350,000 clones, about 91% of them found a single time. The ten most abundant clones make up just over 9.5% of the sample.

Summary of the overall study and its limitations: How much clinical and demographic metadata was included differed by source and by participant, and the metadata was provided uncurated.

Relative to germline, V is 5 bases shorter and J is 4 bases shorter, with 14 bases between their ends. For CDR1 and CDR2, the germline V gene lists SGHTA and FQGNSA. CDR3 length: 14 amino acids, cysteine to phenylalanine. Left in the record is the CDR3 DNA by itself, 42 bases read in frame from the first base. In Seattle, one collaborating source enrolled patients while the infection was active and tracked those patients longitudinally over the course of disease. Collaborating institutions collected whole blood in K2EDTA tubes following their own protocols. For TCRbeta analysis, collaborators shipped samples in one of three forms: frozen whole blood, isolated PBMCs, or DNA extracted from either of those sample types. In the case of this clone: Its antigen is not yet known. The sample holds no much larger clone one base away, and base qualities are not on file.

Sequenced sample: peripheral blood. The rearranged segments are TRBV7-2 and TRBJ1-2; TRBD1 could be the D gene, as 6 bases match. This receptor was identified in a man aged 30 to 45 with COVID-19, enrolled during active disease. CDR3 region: CASSPRTASYGYTF. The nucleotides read TGTGCCAGCAGCCCCCGGACAGCCTCCTATGGCTACACCTTC. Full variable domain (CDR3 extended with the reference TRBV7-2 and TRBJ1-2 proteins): GAGVSQSPSNKVTEKGKDVELRCDPISGHTALYWYRQSLGQGLEFLIYFQGNSAPDKSGLPSDRFSAERTGGSVSTLTIQRTQQEDSAVYLCASSPRTASYGYTFGSGTRLTVV.